The 30 T cell receptor beta chains in this list originate from one sample, sequenced in a study of blood T cell repertoires in COVID-19. Generated by immunoSEQ multiplex PCR, the TCRdb table keeps only in-frame clones and is missing some. The sample has roughly 160,000 clones; approximately 83% are singletons. Input material: peripheral blood. The source is a man between 60 and 70 years old with acute or convalescent COVID-19.

The chain recombines TRBV5-1 with TRBJ2-1; 8 positions match TRBD2. The CDR3 totals 16 residues. Per the germline V gene, CDR1 is SGHRS and CDR2 is YFSETQ. V was pared by 4 bases and J by 9 bases, with 15 bases of the junction left unmatched. As DNA, the CDR3 is TGCGCCAGCAGCAAATACCCTAGCCGGGAGGGTAGTGAGCAGTTCTTC. Its protein is CASSKYPSREGSEQFF.

CDR3 residues: CATEGSQGNQPQHF. The CDR3 region has the DNA TGTGCCACCGAAGGGTCACAGGGCAATCAGCCCCAGCATTTT. This chain links TRBV15 with TRBJ1-5; TRBD1 might be the D (5 bases). CDR3 size: 14 residues. CDR1 is LNHNV and CDR2 is YYDKDF in the germline V gene (reference sequence). The V gene lost 8 bases and the J gene lost 2 bases, with 13 bases spanning the gap.

The chain's CDR3 is CASSRTGGVTNEKLFF. The DNA of the CDR3 is TGTGCCAGCAGCCGGACAGGGGGGGTCACTAATGAAAAACTGTTTTTT. This chain links TRBV9 with TRBJ1-4, with 10 bases matching TRBD1. V shed 4 bases, J shed 2 bases, and the junction held 5 bases outside the gene matches. Germline CDR1 and CDR2: SGDLS and YYNGEE. This CDR3 has 16 residues.

The rearrangement links TRBV5-8 to TRBJ2-1; D ambiguous. CDR1 is SGHTS and CDR2 is YDEGEE in the germline V gene. The V gene lost 3 bases and the J gene lost 4 bases, with 5 bases spanning the gap. The CDR3 consists of 12 residues. The CDR3 is CASSSYYNEQFF. The DNA of the CDR3 is TGTGCCAGCAGCTCCTATTACAATGAGCAGTTCTTC.

The chain recombines TRBV3-1 (or the pseudogene TRBV3-2) with TRBJ2-3, with D perhaps TRBD2 (6 bases). CDR3 size: 16 residues. Germline V gene data show CDR1 as LGHDT and CDR2 as YNNKEL (reference sequence). The V gene lost 7 bases and the J gene lost 6 bases, with 23 bases spanning the gap. CDR3 loop: CASTAGRVRRGDTQYF. The CDR3 DNA reads TGTGCCAGCACCGCTGGTAGGGTCCGCCGGGGGGATACGCAGTATTTT.

The V and J genes are TRBV11-2 and TRBJ1-2; 8 bases are a match to TRBD1. Trimming took 3 bases from V and 4 from J; bases not matched to a gene: 4. Germline assignment: CDR1 SGHAT and CDR2 FQNNGV. This CDR3 comprises 14 residues. The CDR3 loop is CASSFDDRGYGYTF. The CDR3 DNA reads as TGTGCCAGCAGCTTCGACGACAGGGGCTATGGCTACACCTTC.

The J gene is TRBJ1-3, the V gene TRBV28; weak D call: TRBD1 (5 bases). Trimming removed 4 bases at V and 2 bases at J, with 6 bases between. The germline V gene encodes CDR1 MDHEN and CDR2 SYDVKM. The CDR3 consists of 13 residues. The CDR3 DNA reads TGTGCCAGCAGTTCGGGGGCTGGAAACACCATATATTTT. Amino acids: CASSSGAGNTIYF.

J is TRBJ1-1 and V is TRBV5-1; D gene unclear. The CDR3 consists of 13 residues. Germline V gene lookup returns CDR1 SGHRS and CDR2 YFSETQ. V was cut by 1 base and J by 1 base, with 5 bases left in between. The CDR3 DNA is TGCGCCAGCAGCTTGTGGCAGAACACTGAAGCTTTCTTT. Its translation: CASSLWQNTEAFF.

This chain uses TRBV2 with TRBJ1-1; TRBD1 might be the D (6 bases). V was shortened by 2 bases and J by 1 base, with 8 bases between the two germline ends. This CDR3 is 14 amino acids long. CDR1 and CDR2 from the germline V gene are SNHLY and FYNNEI. Written as DNA, the CDR3 is TGTGCCAGCAGTGAACAGGGGCGGAACACTGAAGCTTTCTTT. Its protein is CASSEQGRNTEAFF. The whole variable domain, remainder taken from reference TRBV2 and TRBJ1-1, is EPEVTQTPSHQVTQMGQEVILRCVPISNHLYFYWYRQILGQKVEFLVSFYNNEISEKSEIFDDQFSVERPDGSNFTLKIRSTKLEDSAMYFCASSEQGRNTEAFFGQGTRLTVV.

The chain recombines TRBV2 with TRBJ1-2; 8 nucleotides match TRBD1. The V segment lost 6 bases and the J segment 2 bases; nucleotides outside the gene matches: 2. CDR1 SNHLY and CDR2 FYNNEI come from the germline V gene. The CDR3 runs 13 residues. The CDR3 nucleotides are TGTGCCAGCAGAACAGGGGGAAACTATGGCTACACCTTC. Translating gives CASRTGGNYGYTF.

V gene TRBV19 combines with J gene TRBJ1-4; 10 bases line up with TRBD1. The V segment lost 2 bases and the J segment 8 bases; nucleotides outside the gene matches: 5. Germline V gene lookup returns CDR1 LNHDA and CDR2 SQIVND (reference sequence). CDR3 size: 15 residues. CDR3 nucleotides: TGTGCCAGTAGTATATGGGGACAGGGGCAAGAAAAACTGTTTTTT. This codes for CASSIWGQGQEKLFF.

A few counts support this clone. The V call is TRBV27, the J call TRBJ1-5, with TRBD1 identical over 8 bases. The CDR3 has 15 amino acids. V was pared by 5 bases and J by 6 bases, with 9 bases of the junction left unmatched. Per the germline V gene, CDR1 is MNHEY and CDR2 is SMNVEV (reference sequence). Here the CDR3 reads CASSLQGGGRQPQHF. The CDR3 DNA follows: TGTGCCAGCAGTCTACAGGGGGGCGGTCGTCAGCCCCAGCATTTT.

This clone was counted only a few times. The chain joins TRBV6-5 to TRBJ1-4; TRBD1 agrees at 7 bases. This CDR3 has 13 residues. CDR1 MNHEY and CDR2 SVGAGI come from the germline V gene. With 6 bases clipped from V and 8 bases from J, the junction kept 6 bases outside the gene matches. The CDR3 loop is CASRDRPGEKLFF. For the CDR3, the DNA is TGTGCCAGCAGGGACAGGCCAGGGGAAAAACTGTTTTTT.

The chain couples TRBV18 to TRBJ2-3; TRBD1 matches at 8 bases. Germline assignment: CDR1 KGHSH and CDR2 LQKENI. Unmatched junction bases numbered 0, after V lost 1 base and J lost 0 bases. The CDR3 extends over 15 amino acids. CDR3 sequence: CASSPRTGSTDTQYF. For the CDR3, the DNA is TGTGCCAGCTCACCACGGACAGGGAGCACAGATACGCAGTATTTT.

V gene TRBV12-3 or TRBV12-4 combines with J gene TRBJ2-7; D gene uncertain. Between the trimmed V and J ends, which lost 2 bases and 3 bases, there was a span of 5 bases. The CDR3 runs to 12 residues. The CDR3 nucleotides are TGTGCCAGCAGTTTAAGCATCTACGAGCAGTACTTC. Amino acids: CASSLSIYEQYF.

In DNA form, the CDR3 reads TGCGCCAGCAGCCAAGCGACAGTTATTATGAACACTGAAGCTTTCTTT. Translating it yields CASSQATVIMNTEAFF. This chain joins TRBV4-1 and TRBJ1-1; tentative D call: TRBD1 (5 bases). The CDR3 covers 16 residues. V was trimmed by 1 base and J by 0 bases, leaving 12 bases between them. Germline lookup yields CDR1 MGHRA and CDR2 YSYEKL.

V is TRBV6-6 and J is TRBJ2-1, with 13 bases identical to TRBD2. V was clipped by 6 bases and J by 9 bases; unmatched bases: 8. The CDR3 sequence is 15 residues long. Germline V gene sequence: CDR1 MNHNY, CDR2 SVGAGI (reference sequence). CDR3: CASSFRLAGGGEQFF. CDR3 nucleotide sequence: TGTGCCAGCAGCTTCCGACTAGCGGGAGGCGGTGAGCAGTTCTTC.

This rearrangement joins TRBV5-4 to TRBJ1-2; TRBD1 matches at 7 bases. This CDR3 has 13 residues. The junction had 1 base not matched to a gene; V was cut back by 3 bases and J by 2 bases. The germline V gene has CDR1 SGHNT and CDR2 YYREEE (reference sequence). CDR3 sequence: CASSSTGNYGYTF. Here the CDR3 DNA reads TGTGCCAGCAGCTCGACAGGGAACTATGGCTACACCTTC. The complete variable domain, with remaining parts taken from reference TRBV5-4 and TRBJ1-2, reads ETGVTQSPTHLIKTRGQQVTLRCSSQSGHNTVSWYQQALGQGPQFIFQYYREEENGRGNFPPRFSGLQFPNYSSELNVNALELDDSALYLCASSSTGNYGYTFGSGTRLTVV.

The rearrangement uses TRBV5-1 and TRBJ1-4; TRBD1 matches 7 bases. CDR3 length equals 16 residues. Losses at the gene ends were 0 bases for V and 3 bases for J; bases not matched to a gene: 5. The germline CDR1 and CDR2 sequences are SGHRS and YFSETQ. The CDR3 region is CASSLGTGQANEKLFF. CDR3 in DNA: TGCGCCAGCAGCTTGGGGACAGGCCAGGCTAATGAAAAACTGTTTTTT.

The V call is TRBV5-8, the J call TRBJ2-5; TRBD2 aligns across 11 bases. V lost 0 bases and J lost 2; bases outside the gene matches: 3. Germline V lookup: CDR1 SGHTS, CDR2 YDEGEE. The CDR3 is 16 residues long. The CDR3 coding sequence is TGTGCCAGCAGCTTGGCCACTAGCGGGAGACAAGAGACCCAGTACTTC. Translated, it gives CASSLATSGRQETQYF. Using reference TRBV5-8 and TRBJ2-5 for the parts outside the CDR3, the full variable domain is EAGVTQSPTHLIKTRGQQATLRCSPISGHTSVYWYQQALGLGLQFLLWYDEGEERNRGNFPPRFSGRQFPNYSSELNVNALELEDSALYLCASSLATSGRQETQYFGPGTRLLVL.

The chain is built from TRBV3-1 (or the pseudogene TRBV3-2) and TRBJ2-5, with 8 bases matching TRBD2. J lost 2 bases, V lost 4 bases, and 3 bases had no gene match. Germline CDR1 reads LGHDT; CDR2 reads YNNKEL (reference sequence). The CDR3 runs to 14 residues. CDR3 sequence: CASSRRGEQETQYF. The CDR3 DNA follows: TGTGCCAGCAGCCGGCGGGGGGAACAAGAGACCCAGTACTTC.

This chain connects TRBV5-8 to TRBJ1-2, with 8 bases matching TRBD1. Germline CDR1 reads SGHTS; CDR2 reads YDEGEE. This CDR3 comprises 14 residues. V dropped 4 bases and J dropped 4; count of bases not matched to a gene: 6. CDR3 region: CASSPGTGRYGYTF. The CDR3 DNA reads as TGTGCCAGCAGCCCGGGGACAGGCCGCTATGGCTACACCTTC.

This chain uses TRBV28 with TRBJ1-6; 9 bases agree with TRBD1. V shed 6 bases, J shed 9 bases, and the junction held 9 bases outside the gene matches. Germline V gene lookup returns CDR1 MDHEN and CDR2 SYDVKM. This CDR3 contains 15 residues. The chain's CDR3 is CASSPAQGASSPLHF. In DNA form, the CDR3 reads TGTGCCAGCAGCCCCGCACAGGGGGCCTCTTCACCCCTCCACTTT.

This chain uses TRBV28 with TRBJ1-1; D gene ambiguous. V was shortened by 2 bases and J by 1 base, with 11 bases between the two germline ends. Per germline, CDR1 MDHEN and CDR2 SYDVKM. The CDR3 covers 15 residues. The CDR3 nucleotides read TGTGCCAGCAGTTTACTAGGACGGGGGAACACTGAAGCTTTCTTT. Translated, it gives CASSLLGRGNTEAFF.

The chain combines TRBV3-1 (or the pseudogene TRBV3-2) with TRBJ2-5; unclear D gene. Trimming removed 1 base at V and 0 bases at J, with 6 bases between. Germline CDR1 is LGHDT and CDR2 is YNNKEL (reference sequence). This CDR3 contains 14 residues. The CDR3: CASSQGAYQETQYF. The CDR3 DNA reads as TGTGCCAGCAGCCAAGGGGCGTACCAAGAGACCCAGTACTTC.

The chain joins TRBV3-1 (or the pseudogene TRBV3-2) to TRBJ1-1; D call uncertain. Trimming took 1 base from V and 5 from J, leaving 11 bases between them. Germline V gene data show CDR1 as LGHDT and CDR2 as YNNKEL (reference sequence). The CDR3 is made up of 14 amino acids. CDR3 sequence: CASSQGRGRTEAFF. The CDR3 DNA sequence: TGTGCCAGCAGCCAAGGTCGAGGTCGGACTGAAGCTTTCTTT.

This chain links TRBV28 with TRBJ2-7; the match to TRBD1 covers 9 bases. Losses at the gene ends were 5 bases for V and 6 bases for J; bases not matched to a gene: 8. Germline V gene data show CDR1 as MDHEN and CDR2 as SYDVKM. CDR3 size: 14 residues. CDR3 in amino acids: CASSIPGTGSEQYF. The CDR3 DNA reads as TGTGCCAGCAGTATACCTGGGACAGGGTCCGAGCAGTACTTC.

The chain couples TRBV5-1 to TRBJ2-3; 7 bases fit TRBD1. In germline, CDR1 is SGHRS, CDR2 YFSETQ. With 0 bases clipped from V and 0 bases from J, the junction kept 4 bases outside the gene matches. The CDR3 spans 16 residues. This chain's CDR3 is CASSLDGRGSTDTQYF. The CDR3 DNA is TGCGCCAGCAGCTTGGATGGCAGGGGGAGCACAGATACGCAGTATTTT.

The V gene is TRBV24-1, the J gene TRBJ1-1, with D perhaps matching TRBD1 (5 bases). CDR3 size: 13 residues. Trimming cost V 7 bases and J 2 bases, with 10 bases left between them. The V gene's germline CDR1 is KGHDR and CDR2 SFDVKD. CDR3 sequence reads: CATRARVNTEAFF. The CDR3, as DNA: TGTGCCACCAGGGCCAGGGTCAACACTGAAGCTTTCTTT.

The rearrangement links TRBV19 to TRBJ1-2, with 8 positions matching TRBD1. The junction had 5 bases not matched to a gene; V was cut back by 4 bases and J by 4 bases. CDR1 and CDR2 (germline): LNHDA, SQIVND (reference sequence). The CDR3 loop spans 14 amino acids. The CDR3 region is CASSTSTGAYGYTF. Written as DNA, the CDR3 is TGTGCCAGTAGTACATCGACAGGGGCCTATGGCTACACCTTC.